The 5 T cell receptor beta chains presented below share a single source sample, sequenced in a study of yellow fever vaccine responses in identical twins. A single record per CDR3 protein comes from TCRdb applying MiXCR to the RT-PCR reads. The table lists 780 or so distinct CDR3 sequences, 80% of them singletons. The sequences come from T cells from blood (PBMCs), unsorted or a sorted subset (not recorded which), collected before or after yellow fever vaccination (not recorded which). These receptors came from a female donor who received the yellow fever vaccine.

This chain uses TRBV7-9 with TRBJ2-1; D is undetermined. V was trimmed by 3 bases and J by 8 bases, leaving 2 bases between them. Germline CDR1 reads SEHNR; CDR2 reads FQNEAQ (reference sequence). This CDR3 spans 10 amino acids. The CDR3 spells CASSLYEQFF. The CDR3 DNA reads TGTGCCAGCAGCTTGTATGAGCAGTTCTTC.

The chain carries TRBV5-1 and TRBJ2-3, with a possible D match to TRBD1 (6 bases). Germline loops: CDR1 SGHRS, CDR2 YFSETQ. This CDR3 region has 13 residues. With 3 bases removed from V and 1 base from J, the gap between germline ends came to 6 bases. The CDR3 DNA is TGCGCCAGCAGCTGGGGGCGCACAGATACGCAGTATTTT. Amino acid sequence: CASSWGRTDTQYF.

The V gene is TRBV9, the J gene TRBJ2-1; D possibly corresponds to TRBD2 (5 bases). Per the germline V gene, CDR1 is SGDLS and CDR2 is YYNGEE. The V and J ends lost 4 bases and 6 bases respectively, with 23 bases between them. The CDR3 is made up of 17 amino acids. In DNA form, the CDR3 reads TGTGCCAGCAGCCCCGCCCGCCTCGCGGGCCCTGGCAATGAGCAGTTCTTC. This gives the protein CASSPARLAGPGNEQFF. The full variable domain, rest sourced from reference TRBV9 and TRBJ2-1, is DSGVTQTPKHLITATGQRVTLRCSPRSGDLSVYWYQQSLDQGLQFLIQYYNGEERAKGNILERFSAQQFPDLHSELNLSSLELGDSALYFCASSPARLAGPGNEQFFGPGTRLTVL.

This clonotype was counted once. The chain employs TRBV12-3 or TRBV12-4 and TRBJ2-7; 11 bases are shared with TRBD2. CDR3 length equals 15 residues. V shed 5 bases and J 0 bases; nucleotides not matched to a gene: 3. The CDR3 nucleotides are TGTGCCAGCAGTCCCGGGACTAGCGGCTCCTACGAGCAGTACTTC. Its translation: CASSPGTSGSYEQYF.

This clonotype has only a few counts. The gene calls are TRBV2 and TRBJ2-1, with 7 bases aligning to TRBD2. Germline assignment: CDR1 SNHLY and CDR2 FYNNEI. Losses at the gene ends were 0 bases for V and 4 bases for J; bases not matched to a gene: 3. There are 15 residues in the CDR3. The CDR3: CASSEAGGAYNEQFF. The CDR3 region has the DNA TGTGCCAGCAGTGAAGCGGGAGGGGCATACAATGAGCAGTTCTTC.